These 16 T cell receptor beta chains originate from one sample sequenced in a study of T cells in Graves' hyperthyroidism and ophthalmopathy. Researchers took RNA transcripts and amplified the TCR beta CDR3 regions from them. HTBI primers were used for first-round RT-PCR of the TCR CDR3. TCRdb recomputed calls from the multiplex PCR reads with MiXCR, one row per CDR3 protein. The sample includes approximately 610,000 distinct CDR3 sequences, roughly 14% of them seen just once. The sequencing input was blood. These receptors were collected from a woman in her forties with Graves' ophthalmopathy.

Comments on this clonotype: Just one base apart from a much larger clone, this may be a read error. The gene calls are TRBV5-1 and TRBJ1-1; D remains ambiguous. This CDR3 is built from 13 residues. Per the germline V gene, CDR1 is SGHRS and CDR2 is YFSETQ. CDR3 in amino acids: CVSSFEGTPEAFF. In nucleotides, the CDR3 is TGCGTCAGCAGCTTTGAGGGAACGCCTGAAGCTTTCTTT.

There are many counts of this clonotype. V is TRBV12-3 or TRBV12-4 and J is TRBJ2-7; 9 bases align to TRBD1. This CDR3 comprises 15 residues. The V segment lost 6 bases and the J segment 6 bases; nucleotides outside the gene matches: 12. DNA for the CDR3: TGTGCCAGCAGCCCGAGCGGGACAGGGATCATCGAGCAGTACTTC. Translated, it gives CASSPSGTGIIEQYF.

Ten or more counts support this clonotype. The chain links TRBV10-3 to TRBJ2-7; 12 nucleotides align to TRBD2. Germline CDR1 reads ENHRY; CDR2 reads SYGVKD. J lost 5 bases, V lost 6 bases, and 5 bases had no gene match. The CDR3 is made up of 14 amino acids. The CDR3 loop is CAIRTSGGRDEQYF. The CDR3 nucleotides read TGTGCCATCAGGACTAGCGGGGGCCGGGACGAGCAGTACTTC.

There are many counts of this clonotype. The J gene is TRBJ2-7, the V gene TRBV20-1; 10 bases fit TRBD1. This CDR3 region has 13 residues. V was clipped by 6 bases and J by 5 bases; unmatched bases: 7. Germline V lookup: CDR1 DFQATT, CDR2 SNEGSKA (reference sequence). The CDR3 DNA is TGCAGTGCACTAAGGACAGGGGGAAACGAGCAGTACTTC. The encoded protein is CSALRTGGNEQYF.

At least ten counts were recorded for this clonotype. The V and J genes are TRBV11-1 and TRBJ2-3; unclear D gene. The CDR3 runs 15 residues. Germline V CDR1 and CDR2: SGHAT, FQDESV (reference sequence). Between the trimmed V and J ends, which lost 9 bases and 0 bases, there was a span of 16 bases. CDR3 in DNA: TGTGCCAGTACCGTCAGCCTGGTTAGCACAGATACGCAGTATTTT. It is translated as CASTVSLVSTDTQYF.

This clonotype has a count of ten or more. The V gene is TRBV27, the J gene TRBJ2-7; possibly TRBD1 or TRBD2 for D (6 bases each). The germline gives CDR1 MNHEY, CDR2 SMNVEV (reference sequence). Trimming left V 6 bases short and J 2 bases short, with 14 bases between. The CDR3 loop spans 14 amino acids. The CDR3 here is CASRLKGGTYEQYF. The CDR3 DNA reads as TGTGCCAGCAGGTTAAAGGGGGGTACCTACGAGCAGTACTTC.

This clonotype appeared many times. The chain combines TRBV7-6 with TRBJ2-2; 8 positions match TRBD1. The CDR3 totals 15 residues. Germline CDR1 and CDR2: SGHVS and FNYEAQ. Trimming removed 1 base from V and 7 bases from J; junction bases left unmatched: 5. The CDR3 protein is CASSLESGGDGELFF. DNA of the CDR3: TGTGCCAGCAGCTTAGAGTCAGGGGGCGACGGGGAGCTGTTTTTT.

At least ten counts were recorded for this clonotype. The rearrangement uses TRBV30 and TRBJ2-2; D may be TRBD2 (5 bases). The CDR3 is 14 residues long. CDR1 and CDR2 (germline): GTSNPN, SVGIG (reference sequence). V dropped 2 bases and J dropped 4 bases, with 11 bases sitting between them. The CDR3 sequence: CAWSWLATTGELFF. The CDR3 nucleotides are TGTGCCTGGAGTTGGCTAGCTACCACCGGGGAGCTGTTTTTT.

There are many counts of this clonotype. Here the CDR3 reads CASSLNGAGSMVGYTF. The CDR3 nucleotides read TGTGCCAGCAGCTTAAACGGAGCTGGATCGATGGTGGGCTACACCTTC. This chain joins TRBV7-3 and TRBJ1-2, with D unresolved. Per germline, CDR1 SGHTA and CDR2 FQGTGA. The V end was cut by 1 base, the J end by 8 bases, with 20 bases between. This CDR3 region has 16 residues.

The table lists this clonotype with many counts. The chain's CDR3 is CASSDELGRDQPQHF. The CDR3 region has the DNA TGTGCCAGCAGTGATGAATTGGGGCGCGATCAGCCCCAGCATTTT. The chain couples TRBV28 to TRBJ1-5, with a tentative D call TRBD1 (5 bases). There are 15 residues in the CDR3. CDR1 is MDHEN, CDR2 SYDVKM, per germline. The V end lost 5 bases, the J end lost 5 bases, and 16 bases lay between the germline ends.

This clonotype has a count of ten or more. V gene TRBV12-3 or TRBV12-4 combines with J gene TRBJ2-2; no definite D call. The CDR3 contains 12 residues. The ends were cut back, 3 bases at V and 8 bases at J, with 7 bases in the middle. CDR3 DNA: TGTGCCAGCAGTTTTGGGCGGGGGGAGCTGTTTTTT. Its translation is CASSFGRGELFF.

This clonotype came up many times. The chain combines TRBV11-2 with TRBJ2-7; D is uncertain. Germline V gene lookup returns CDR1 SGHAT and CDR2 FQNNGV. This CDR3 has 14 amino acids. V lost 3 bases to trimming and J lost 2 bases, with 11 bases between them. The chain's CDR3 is CASSLFPGTYEQYF. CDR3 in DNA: TGTGCCAGCAGCTTGTTTCCGGGTACCTACGAGCAGTACTTC.

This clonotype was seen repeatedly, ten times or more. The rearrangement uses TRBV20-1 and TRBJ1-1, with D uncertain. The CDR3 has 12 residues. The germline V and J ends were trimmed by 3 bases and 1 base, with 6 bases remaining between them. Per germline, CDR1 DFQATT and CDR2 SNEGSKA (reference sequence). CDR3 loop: CSASFWNTEAFF. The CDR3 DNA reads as TGCAGTGCTAGCTTCTGGAACACTGAAGCTTTCTTT.

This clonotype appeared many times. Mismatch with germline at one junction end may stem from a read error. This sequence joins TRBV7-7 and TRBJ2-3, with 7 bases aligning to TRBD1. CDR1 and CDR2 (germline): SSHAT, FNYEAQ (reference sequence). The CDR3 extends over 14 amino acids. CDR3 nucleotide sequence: TGTGCTAGCAGCTTGACAGGGTTCACAGATACGCAGTATTTT. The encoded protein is CASSLTGFTDTQYF.

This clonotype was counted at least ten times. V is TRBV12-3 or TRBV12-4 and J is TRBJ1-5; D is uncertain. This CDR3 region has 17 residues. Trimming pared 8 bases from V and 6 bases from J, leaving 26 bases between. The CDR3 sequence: CASSPDQDYEEGQPQHF. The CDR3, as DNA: TGTGCCAGCTCCCCAGACCAAGACTATGAAGAAGGTCAGCCCCAGCATTTT.

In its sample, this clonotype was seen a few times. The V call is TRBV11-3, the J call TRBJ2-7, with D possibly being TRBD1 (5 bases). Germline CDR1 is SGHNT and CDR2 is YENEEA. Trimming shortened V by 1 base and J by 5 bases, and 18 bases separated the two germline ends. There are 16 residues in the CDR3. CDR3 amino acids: CASSLVSQAFRDEQYF. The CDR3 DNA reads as TGTGCCAGCAGCTTAGTTTCACAGGCTTTTCGGGACGAGCAGTACTTC.